The clone carrying this T cell receptor (beta chain) was seen a few times. Its antigen is currently unknown. These data belong to a study of beta chain features in type 1 diabetes. Notes on the study in general: TCRB CDR3s from Type 1 diabetes patients were moderately but significantly shorter in all four CD4+ subsets.

The V and J ends lost 5 bases and 2 bases, in that order; junction bases with no gene match: 5. The V gene's germline CDR1 is SGHNT and CDR2 YENEEA. The CDR3 covers 14 residues. Reverse transcription of all isolated RNA meant that expressed TCRB transcripts were sequenced. The table came from immunoSEQ multiplex PCR; TCRdb's copy has only in-frame clones and leaves some out. Of about 160,000 clones in the sample, roughly 8% were seen once. Purity (above 95%) was reached by all sorted populations. This TCR was sampled from a woman aged 18-35 years with type 1 diabetes. The sequenced sample was central memory CD4+ T cells from blood. The chain recombines TRBV11-3 with TRBJ2-5; 7 bases agree with TRBD2. The chain's CDR3 is CASSQSSGQETQYF. The CDR3 DNA follows: TGTGCCAGCAGCCAATCTAGCGGTCAAGAGACCCAGTACTTC.